Following are 25 T cell receptor beta chains from one sample sequenced in a study of T cell responses to AZD1222 COVID-19 vaccine. Method: immunoSEQ multiplex PCR; TCRdb's copy keeps in-frame clones and lacks some. The sample lists about 75,000 clones; about 91% were seen once. The sample in question was peripheral blood, obtained 28 days after the second dose of the MenACWY control vaccine. The source is an adult who received the MenACWY meningococcal vaccine as a control.

J is TRBJ1-1 and V is TRBV6-1; D possibly corresponds to TRBD1 (5 bases). Germline V gene data show CDR1 as MNHNS and CDR2 as SASEGT. Between the trimmed V and J ends, which lost 3 bases and 8 bases, there was a span of 22 bases. The length of the CDR3 is 16 residues. The CDR3 region is CASSDLQLFSGGEAFF. In nucleotides, the CDR3 is TGTGCCAGCAGTGACTTACAACTTTTCTCGGGGGGAGAAGCTTTCTTT.

This clone was detected only once. The chain links TRBV29-1 to TRBJ2-3; 9 nucleotides match TRBD1. CDR1 is SQVTM, CDR2 ANQGSEA, per germline. The V segment lost 3 bases and the J segment 4 bases; nucleotides outside the gene matches: 14. The CDR3 sequence is 17 residues long. The DNA for the CDR3 is TGCAGCGTTGACTCAGGTTGGGGACAGGGTGCCCCAGATACGCAGTATTTT. It translates to CSVDSGWGQGAPDTQYF.

The CDR3 loop reads CASSIGKISYNEQFF. CDR3 bases: TGTGCCAGTAGTATAGGTAAGATCTCCTACAATGAGCAGTTCTTC. This chain uses TRBV19 with TRBJ2-1; no firm D call. This CDR3 contains 15 residues. Looked up from germline, CDR1 is LNHDA and CDR2 is SQIVND (reference sequence). Deletions cut 1 base from V and 0 bases from J, with 7 bases between.

CDR3 nucleotides: TGTGCCTGGAGTGTACTGCAGGGCAGGCAGCCCCAGCATTTT. Encoded protein: CAWSVLQGRQPQHF. This chain connects TRBV30 to TRBJ1-5, with D perhaps TRBD1 (5 bases). Looked up from germline, CDR1 is GTSNPN and CDR2 is SVGIG (reference sequence). Trimming took off 0 bases at V and 7 bases at J, with 13 bases between the two ends. This CDR3 is built from 14 residues.

This clone occurred once. The V gene is TRBV7-2, the J gene TRBJ2-2, with D perhaps matching TRBD1 (6 bases). The ends were cut back, 2 bases at V and 5 bases at J, with 18 bases in the middle. This CDR3 is built from 17 residues. CDR1 is SGHTA and CDR2 is FQGNSA in the germline V gene. The CDR3 DNA is TGTGCCAGCAGCTTAACTCCCTCGGGACAAGAGACCGGGGAGCTGTTTTTT. Translating gives CASSLTPSGQETGELFF. Based on the CDR3 plus reference TRBV7-2 and TRBJ2-2, the full variable domain is GAGVSQSPSNKVTEKGKDVELRCDPISGHTALYWYRQSLGQGLEFLIYFQGNSAPDKSGLPSDRFSAERTGGSVSTLTIQRTQQEDSAVYLCASSLTPSGQETGELFFGEGSRLTVL.

The CDR3 sequence: CASSLDRGPAMNTEAFF. CDR3 sequence (DNA): TGTGCCAGCAGCCTTGACAGGGGGCCTGCCATGAACACTGAAGCTTTCTTT. The J gene is TRBJ1-1, the V gene TRBV7-9, with TRBD1 matching 10 bases. The V gene end was trimmed by 5 bases and the J gene end by 0 bases; junction bases not matched to a gene: 9. The CDR3 length is 17 residues. The V gene's germline CDR1 is SEHNR and CDR2 FQNEAQ (reference sequence). Full variable domain (outside the CDR3, taken from reference TRBV7-9 and TRBJ1-1): DTGVSQNPRHKITKRGQNVTFRCDPISEHNRLYWYRQTLGQGPEFLTYFQNEAQLEKSRLLSDRFSAERPKGSFSTLEIQRTEQGDSAMYLCASSLDRGPAMNTEAFFGQGTRLTVV.

This clone was recorded once. The chain couples TRBV9 to TRBJ1-2; D not resolved. V lost 3 bases, J lost 7 bases, and 7 bases lay in between. Germline CDR1 SGDLS, CDR2 YYNGEE. The CDR3 contains 11 residues. The CDR3 DNA sequence: TGTGCCAGCAGCGGCTCGGGTGGCTACACCTTC. This sequence encodes CASSGSGGYTF.

For the CDR3, the DNA is TGTGCCAGCAGTTACTCGGGGGGCACTGAAGCTTTCTTT. The encoded protein is CASSYSGGTEAFF. The chain recombines TRBV6-2 or TRBV6-3 with TRBJ1-1, with D possibly being TRBD1 (5 bases). Germline-derived CDR1 and CDR2 are MNHEY and SVGEGT. The CDR3 has 13 amino acids. V lost 0 bases, J lost 4 bases, and 6 bases lay in between.

CDR3 sequence: CASSYDGVNYGYTF. The CDR3, as DNA: TGTGCCAGCAGTTACGATGGGGTTAACTATGGCTACACCTTC. The J gene is TRBJ1-2, the V gene TRBV6-5; D not resolved. Trimming removed 2 bases at V and 1 base at J, with 8 bases between. The CDR3 sequence is 14 residues long. Germline assignment: CDR1 MNHEY and CDR2 SVGAGI.

A single count supports this clone. An end of the junction differs from the germline gene, which may be a read error. The chain couples TRBV3-1 (or the pseudogene TRBV3-2) to TRBJ2-3; 7 nucleotides line up with TRBD1. This CDR3 comprises 14 residues. The germline V gene has CDR1 LGHDT and CDR2 YNNKEL (reference sequence). CDR3 region: CASSQERGTVTQYF. CDR3 coding DNA: TGTGCCAGCAGCCAAGAGAGGGGGACAGTTACGCAGTATTTT.

This clone was counted between two and nine times. The CDR3 DNA reads as TGTGCCAGCAGCGGACGCGCGGGGGGGACTTCCTACGAGCAGTACTTC. Translated, it gives CASSGRAGGTSYEQYF. The chain combines TRBV21-1 with TRBJ2-7; whether TRBD2, the table's D call, matches the DNA was not checked. TRBV21-1 is termed a pseudogene. This CDR3 comprises 16 residues.

The chain couples TRBV9 to TRBJ2-7; TRBD1 aligns across 9 bases. CDR3 length: 16 amino acids. V shed 1 base, J shed 3 bases, and the junction held 8 bases outside the gene matches. Germline CDR1 is SGDLS and CDR2 is YYNGEE. DNA for the CDR3: TGTGCCAGCAGCGTATCCGGGACAGGGAAACACTACGAGCAGTACTTC. Translating it yields CASSVSGTGKHYEQYF.

J is TRBJ1-2 and V is TRBV25-1, with TRBD1 matching 7 bases. With V trimmed by 4 bases and J by 5 bases, 7 bases remained unmatched. CDR1 is MGHDK, CDR2 SYGVNS, per germline. CDR3 length: 14 residues. As DNA, the CDR3 is TGTGCCAGCAGTGCCCATGAACAGGGGTATGGCTACACCTTC. Protein sequence: CASSAHEQGYGYTF.

The chain joins TRBV7-2 to TRBJ1-1, with D perhaps matching TRBD1 (6 bases). Germline CDR1 is SGHTA and CDR2 is FQGNSA. Trimming stripped 5 bases from V and 7 bases from J, with 17 bases between. The CDR3 has 14 amino acids. As DNA, the CDR3 is TGTGCCAGCAGCCCGGTGGGGGGGCTCATTGAAGCTTTCTTT. Translation gives CASSPVGGLIEAFF. Full variable domain (rest looked up from reference TRBV7-2 and TRBJ1-1): GAGVSQSPSNKVTEKGKDVELRCDPISGHTALYWYRQSLGQGLEFLIYFQGNSAPDKSGLPSDRFSAERTGGSVSTLTIQRTQQEDSAVYLCASSPVGGLIEAFFGQGTRLTVV.

CDR3 loop: CASSETGGLDSPLHF. The CDR3 DNA follows: TGTGCCAGCAGTGAGACAGGCGGATTGGATTCACCCCTCCACTTT. The genes are TRBV6-1 and TRBJ1-6, with TRBD1 as a possible D gene (6 bases). Trimming left V 3 bases short and J 8 bases short, with 14 bases between. CDR1 and CDR2 from the germline V gene are MNHNS and SASEGT. The CDR3 covers 15 residues.

This clone was picked up a small number of times. CDR3 nucleotide sequence: TGTGCCAGCAGCGTAGGACAGGGGGGCTACAATGAGCAGTTCTTC. This codes for CASSVGQGGYNEQFF. The chain combines TRBV9 with TRBJ2-1; 9 bases are shared with TRBD1. Germline V gives CDR1 SGDLS, CDR2 YYNGEE. V was pared by 0 bases and J by 3 bases, with 1 base of the junction left unmatched. This CDR3 comprises 15 residues.

The J gene is TRBJ2-3, the V gene TRBV3-1 (or the pseudogene TRBV3-2); D call uncertain. V shed 0 bases and J shed 4 bases, with 11 bases lying between them. Germline assignment: CDR1 LGHDT and CDR2 YNNKEL (reference sequence). The CDR3 extends over 15 amino acids. CDR3 bases: TGTGCCAGCAGCCAAGAAGGAACTGGGGCAGATACGCAGTATTTT. Its protein is CASSQEGTGADTQYF.

The CDR3 bases are TGTGCCAGCATCCACCTACTTGGACCTTCTAATCAGCCCCAGCATTTT. Its protein product is CASIHLLGPSNQPQHF. The chain has TRBV28 and TRBJ1-5; D call uncertain. CDR3 size: 16 residues. Germline V lookup: CDR1 MDHEN, CDR2 SYDVKM. Deletions cut 7 bases from V and 4 bases from J, with 20 bases between.

DNA of the CDR3: TGTGCCAGCAGCACACCAATGACAGCTAGAGATAGCAATCAGCCCCAGCATTTT. This sequence encodes CASSTPMTARDSNQPQHF. The chain joins TRBV2 to TRBJ1-5; D is possibly TRBD1 (5 bases). This CDR3 has 18 residues. V lost 6 bases and J lost 0, with 21 bases in between. Germline V gene lookup returns CDR1 SNHLY and CDR2 FYNNEI.

The chain is built from TRBV5-1 and TRBJ1-1; TRBD1 matches at 8 bases. From germline, CDR1 is SGHRS and CDR2 YFSETQ. The CDR3 consists of 12 residues. The V and J ends lost 2 bases and 11 bases, in that order; junction bases with no gene match: 5. The CDR3 nucleotides are TGCGCCAGCAGCTTACAGGGGGAATCGGCTTTCTTT. Translation gives CASSLQGESAFF.

The chain combines TRBV9 with TRBJ1-1, with 9 bases fitting TRBD1. The ends lost 2 bases at V and 4 bases at J; junction bases unmatched: 6. This CDR3 has 15 amino acids. Germline V lookup: CDR1 SGDLS, CDR2 YYNGEE. The CDR3 reads CASSVRTGDITEAFF. DNA of the CDR3: TGTGCCAGCAGCGTGAGGACAGGGGATATCACTGAAGCTTTCTTT.

The chain has TRBV7-2 and TRBJ2-2; D perhaps matches TRBD1 (5 bases). Germline CDR1 and CDR2: SGHTA and FQGNSA. The CDR3 spans 15 residues. The V end lost 5 bases, the J end lost 0 bases, and 10 bases lay between the germline ends. The CDR3 bases are TGTGCCAGCAGCATCAGGGCCTCGAACACCGGGGAGCTGTTTTTT. Amino acid sequence: CASSIRASNTGELFF.

V gene TRBV28 combines with J gene TRBJ1-2; D gene unclear. The CDR3 extends over 13 amino acids. Germline CDR1 is MDHEN and CDR2 is SYDVKM. Between the trimmed V and J ends, which lost 8 bases and 5 bases, there was a span of 15 bases. CDR3 bases: TGTGCCAGCCTTCTCTCCGGGTCATATGGCTACACCTTC. This gives the protein CASLLSGSYGYTF.

V usage is TRBV2 and J usage is TRBJ1-4; D is ambiguous. Trimming cost V 0 bases and J 8 bases, with 4 bases left between them. Germline values: CDR1 SNHLY, CDR2 FYNNEI. The CDR3 is 12 amino acids. The CDR3 protein is CASSEAREKLFF. The CDR3, as DNA: TGTGCCAGCAGTGAAGCGCGCGAAAAACTGTTTTTT.

The CDR3 reads CASSLTGVGEQYF. In DNA form, the CDR3 reads TGTGCCAGCAGCCTAACAGGGGTGGGGGAGCAGTACTTC. The chain has TRBV6-5 and TRBJ2-7; 7 bases agree with TRBD1. The CDR3 is 13 residues long. In germline, CDR1 is MNHEY, CDR2 SVGAGI. V gave up 6 bases and J gave up 7 bases; unmatched junction bases: 9.